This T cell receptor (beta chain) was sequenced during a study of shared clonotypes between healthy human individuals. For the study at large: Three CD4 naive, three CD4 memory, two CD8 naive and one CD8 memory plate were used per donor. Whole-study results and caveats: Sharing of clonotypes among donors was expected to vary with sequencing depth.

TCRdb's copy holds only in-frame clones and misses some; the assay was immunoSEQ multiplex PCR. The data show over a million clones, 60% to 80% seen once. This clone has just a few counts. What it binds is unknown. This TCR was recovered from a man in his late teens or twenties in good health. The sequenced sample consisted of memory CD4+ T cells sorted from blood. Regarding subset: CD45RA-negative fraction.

The CDR3 region is CASSAAFEQYF. For the CDR3, the DNA is TGTGCCAGCAGTGCTGCCTTTGAGCAGTACTTC. V and J are TRBV2 and TRBJ2-7; unclear D gene. Trimming pared 4 bases from V and 7 bases from J, leaving 8 bases between. CDR1 is SNHLY and CDR2 is FYNNEI in the germline V gene. The CDR3 contains 11 residues.